The 5 T cell receptor beta chains presented below share a single source sample, sequenced in a study of post-analysis software for immune sequencing data. These TCRs are of unknown antigen specificity. Carried by the TCR beta cDNA libraries were unique molecular identifiers. TCRdb reprocessed the PCR reads with MiXCR, giving one entry per CDR3 protein. Here the sample spans roughly 600,000 distinct CDR3 sequences, 40% to 50% being singletons. Findings and limits, study-wide: Compared with controls, patients had more of roughly five TRBV segments, including TRBV5-6, TRBV5-1 and TRBV20-1.

The material sequenced was blood. The source is a girl between 5 and 17 years old with multiple sclerosis.

The chain recombines TRBV12-3 or TRBV12-4 with TRBJ2-2, with 8 bases fitting TRBD1. CDR3 size: 15 residues. J lost 2 bases, V lost 4 bases, and 3 bases had no gene match. The CDR3 DNA follows: TGTGCCAGCAGTTCGGACAGGGCTAACACCGGGGAGCTGTTTTTT. As protein: CASSSDRANTGELFF.

This clonotype occurred many times. V is TRBV14 and J is TRBJ2-5, with D unclear. The length of the CDR3 is 13 residues. Trimming took 1 base from V and 5 from J, leaving 8 bases between them. CDR1 and CDR2 from the germline V gene are SGHDN and FVKESK. CDR3 residues: CASSQGGGETQYF. DNA of the CDR3: TGTGCCAGCAGCCAAGGCGGCGGTGAGACCCAGTACTTC.

This clonotype has only a few counts. V usage is TRBV10-3 and J usage is TRBJ1-2; 11 bases line up with TRBD1. The germline CDR1 and CDR2 sequences are ENHRY and SYGVKD. With 2 bases clipped from V and 6 bases from J, the junction kept 5 bases outside the gene matches. The CDR3 is 15 residues long. CDR3 in DNA: TGTGCCATCAGTGAGCAGGGGACAGGGGGAGATGGCTACACCTTC. Translation: CAISEQGTGGDGYTF.

The CDR3 loop reads CSARTGTSGYEQYF. For the CDR3, the DNA is TGCAGTGCTAGAACCGGGACTAGCGGTTACGAGCAGTACTTC. V and J are TRBV20-1 and TRBJ2-7, with 11 bases lining up with TRBD2. V shed 2 bases and J 4 bases; nucleotides not matched to a gene: 4. CDR3 length equals 14 residues. Germline V gene lookup returns CDR1 DFQATT and CDR2 SNEGSKA (reference sequence).

The genes are TRBV12-3 or TRBV12-4 and TRBJ2-2; D perhaps matches TRBD2 (6 bases). This CDR3 contains 17 residues. Trimming pared 6 bases from V and 0 bases from J, leaving 17 bases between. CDR3 nucleotides: TGTGCCAGCAGCCGGTTCCGTGGGGGGACGAACACCGGGGAGCTGTTTTTT. It is translated as CASSRFRGGTNTGELFF.